Each of the 29 T cell receptor beta chains below was sequenced from the same sample in a study of blood T cell repertoires in COVID-19. This table comes from immunoSEQ multiplex PCR, and its TCRdb copy is limited to in-frame clones, with some not included. The profile covers 150,000 to 200,000 clones, with 92% appearing a single time and approximately 4.8% taken by the ten largest. The source material was peripheral blood. The receptors were sampled from a young man with COVID-19, enrolled during active disease.

The chain recombines TRBV11-2 with TRBJ1-6, with D maybe TRBD1 (5 bases). The germline CDR1 and CDR2 sequences are SGHAT and FQNNGV. This CDR3 is 14 amino acids long. V was pared by 7 bases and J by 4 bases, with 11 bases between. The CDR3 sequence: CASISGGYNSPLHF. In DNA, the CDR3 is TGTGCCAGCATCAGCGGGGGTTATAATTCACCCCTCCACTTT.

The chain combines TRBV27 with TRBJ2-2; maybe TRBD2 (6 bases). The ends were cut back, 5 bases at V and 1 base at J, with 11 bases in the middle. Germline CDR1 is MNHEY and CDR2 is SMNVEV (reference sequence). This CDR3 region has 15 residues. The CDR3 DNA follows: TGTGCCAGCAGTCCGGGACTTTTGAACACCGGGGAGCTGTTTTTT. Translated, it gives CASSPGLLNTGELFF.

This chain connects TRBV5-1 to TRBJ2-3, with D hard to call. CDR3 length equals 15 residues. V was cut by 1 base and J by 0 bases, with 9 bases left in between. CDR1 and CDR2 from the germline V gene are SGHRS and YFSETQ. The CDR3 is CASSLSTGSTDTQYF. The DNA for the CDR3 is TGCGCCAGCAGCTTGAGCACCGGGAGCACAGATACGCAGTATTTT.

This CDR3 is CASAGSFAGSPLHF. The CDR3 DNA sequence: TGCGCCAGCGCCGGCTCCTTTGCGGGTTCACCCCTCCACTTT. This sequence joins TRBV5-1 and TRBJ1-6, with unresolved D. V lost 7 bases, J lost 9 bases, and 17 bases lay in between. CDR3 size: 14 residues. Per the germline V gene, CDR1 is SGHRS and CDR2 is YFSETQ.

The rearrangement joins TRBV30 to TRBJ1-4; TRBD1 agrees at 7 bases. With 5 bases clipped from V and 7 bases from J, the junction kept 4 bases outside the gene matches. Germline V CDR1 and CDR2: GTSNPN, SVGIG (reference sequence). The CDR3 is made up of 12 amino acids. The chain's CDR3 is CAWDRAAEKLFF. The CDR3 coding sequence is TGTGCCTGGGACAGGGCAGCTGAAAAACTGTTTTTT. Together with reference TRBV30 and TRBJ1-4, the CDR3 gives the full variable domain: SQTIHQWPATLVQPVGSPLSLECTVEGTSNPNLYWYRQAAGRGLQLLFYSVGIGQISSEVPQNLSASRPQDRQFILSSKKLLLSDSGFYLCAWDRAAEKLFFGSGTQLSVL.

The CDR3 region has the DNA TGTGCCAGCAGCTTGGGCGGGGGGAACTACGAGCAGTACTTC. Protein product: CASSLGGGNYEQYF. The chain recombines TRBV5-6 with TRBJ2-7; 8 bases align to TRBD2. CDR1 SGHDT and CDR2 YYEEEE come from the germline V gene. This CDR3 is 14 amino acids long. With V trimmed by 0 bases and J by 3 bases, 2 bases remained unmatched.

The gene calls are TRBV7-3 and TRBJ2-3; the match to TRBD2 covers 10 bases. The germline V gene has CDR1 SGHTA and CDR2 FQGTGA. Trimming removed 0 bases from V and 2 bases from J; junction bases left unmatched: 8. The CDR3 is 18 residues long. Here the CDR3 DNA reads TGTGCCAGCAGCTTAACCCCGAGTAGCGGGGGGACCACAGATACGCAGTATTTT. Translation: CASSLTPSSGGTTDTQYF.

The genes are TRBV30 and TRBJ1-6; unclear D gene. The CDR3 has 14 amino acids. Germline CDR1 and CDR2: GTSNPN and SVGIG (reference sequence). V was trimmed by 2 bases and J by 0 bases, leaving 5 bases between them. The CDR3 DNA reads as TGTGCCTGGAGTCCTAGCTCCTATAATTCACCCCTCCACTTT. Translation: CAWSPSSYNSPLHF.

The gene calls are TRBV2 and TRBJ1-2; maybe TRBD1 (6 bases). Germline CDR1 and CDR2: SNHLY and FYNNEI. Between the trimmed V and J ends, which lost 6 bases and 4 bases, there was a span of 12 bases. This CDR3 is 13 amino acids long. CDR3 DNA: TGTGCCAGCAGGCTTATACAGGGCTATGGCTACACCTTC. Its protein is CASRLIQGYGYTF.

This clone was detected only once. This rearrangement joins TRBV19 to TRBJ1-2; the D gene is possibly TRBD1 (6 bases). The germline V gene has CDR1 LNHDA and CDR2 SQIVND (reference sequence). The CDR3 has 12 residues. Between the trimmed V and J ends, which lost 6 bases and 4 bases, there was a span of 9 bases. The DNA for the CDR3 is TGTGCCAGTAGGAGACAGGCCTATGGCTACACCTTC. This sequence encodes CASRRQAYGYTF.

The rearrangement uses TRBV27 and TRBJ1-3, with a tentative D call TRBD1 (5 bases). Germline V gives CDR1 MNHEY, CDR2 SMNVEV (reference sequence). Trimming shortened V by 3 bases and J by 2 bases, and 17 bases separated the two germline ends. The CDR3 is 17 amino acids. This chain's CDR3 is CASSFLGGELAGNTIYF. CDR3 DNA sequence: TGTGCCAGCAGTTTTCTCGGAGGGGAGTTGGCTGGAAACACCATATATTTT.

The rearrangement joins TRBV29-1 to TRBJ2-3; 8 bases fit TRBD2. The CDR3 is 14 amino acids. With 7 bases clipped from V and 4 bases from J, the junction kept 10 bases outside the gene matches. Germline CDR1 is SQVTM and CDR2 is ANQGSEA. The chain's CDR3 is CSGGGREVPDTQYF. Here the CDR3 DNA reads TGCAGCGGGGGCGGGCGGGAGGTGCCAGATACGCAGTATTTT.

In this sample, this clone turned up once. This chain joins TRBV5-1 and TRBJ1-1; 7 bases are shared with TRBD1. The CDR3 sequence is 15 residues long. Germline lookup yields CDR1 SGHRS and CDR2 YFSETQ. The junction had 4 bases not matched to a gene; V was cut back by 2 bases and J by 0 bases. This CDR3 is CASSFLTGMNTEAFF. The CDR3 DNA reads as TGCGCCAGCAGCTTTTTGACAGGGATGAACACTGAAGCTTTCTTT.

The gene calls are TRBV19 and TRBJ2-5; 11 nucleotides agree with TRBD1. The CDR3 spans 15 residues. V shed 6 bases, J shed 5 bases, and the junction held 8 bases outside the gene matches. Germline V gene sequence: CDR1 LNHDA, CDR2 SQIVND (reference sequence). CDR3 in amino acids: CASSTRTGGRETQYF. The CDR3, as DNA: TGTGCCAGTAGCACCCGGACAGGGGGCCGGGAGACCCAGTACTTC.

V and J are TRBV14 and TRBJ2-2, with D perhaps TRBD1 (6 bases). Germline assignment: CDR1 SGHDN and CDR2 FVKESK. V was shortened by 3 bases and J by 3 bases, with 14 bases between the two germline ends. CDR3 size: 16 residues. CDR3 sequence: CASSHYRVRDTGELFF. CDR3 bases: TGTGCCAGCAGCCATTACAGGGTTAGAGACACCGGGGAGCTGTTTTTT.

The V and J genes are TRBV14 and TRBJ2-3; TRBD2 matches 11 bases. The CDR3 totals 16 residues. V dropped 4 bases and J dropped 6; count of bases not matched to a gene: 9. Looked up from germline, CDR1 is SGHDN and CDR2 is FVKESK. Here the CDR3 reads CASSLRLTSGADTQYF. The CDR3 coding sequence is TGTGCCAGCAGCCTACGACTGACTAGCGGGGCCGATACGCAGTATTTT. The whole variable domain, filled in from reference TRBV14 and TRBJ2-3, reads EAGVTQFPSHSVIEKGQTVTLRCDPISGHDNLYWYRRVMGKEIKFLLHFVKESKQDESGMPNNRFLAERTGGTYSTLKVQPAELEDSGVYFCASSLRLTSGADTQYFGPGTRLTVL.

This chain uses TRBV7-9 with TRBJ1-2; 10 bases are shared with TRBD1. The CDR3 has 14 amino acids. The germline gives CDR1 SEHNR, CDR2 FQNEAQ (reference sequence). J lost 7 bases, V lost 4 bases, and 6 bases had no gene match. This chain's CDR3 is CASSSDRGLGGYTF. DNA for the CDR3: TGTGCCAGCAGCTCTGACAGGGGGCTTGGTGGCTACACCTTC. The entire variable domain, with the rest obtained from reference TRBV7-9 and TRBJ1-2, is as follows: DTGVSQNPRHKITKRGQNVTFRCDPISEHNRLYWYRQTLGQGPEFLTYFQNEAQLEKSRLLSDRFSAERPKGSFSTLEIQRTEQGDSAMYLCASSSDRGLGGYTFGSGTRLTVV.

The rearrangement uses TRBV19 and TRBJ1-1, with D tentatively TRBD1 (6 bases). CDR1 LNHDA and CDR2 SQIVND come from the germline V gene (reference sequence). V was pared by 4 bases and J by 1 base, with 13 bases between. CDR3 size: 15 residues. The CDR3 DNA follows: TGTGCCAGTAGTACCCGACAGGCGAAGAACACTGAAGCTTTCTTT. Protein sequence: CASSTRQAKNTEAFF. Combining the CDR3 with reference TRBV19 and TRBJ1-1 gives the whole variable domain DGGITQSPKYLFRKEGQNVTLSCEQNLNHDAMYWYRQDPGQGLRLIYYSQIVNDFQKGDIAEGYSVSREKKESFPLTVTSAQKNPTAFYLCASSTRQAKNTEAFFGQGTRLTVV.

This chain uses TRBV5-1 with TRBJ2-1; TRBD2 agrees at 11 bases. V was clipped by 3 bases and J by 4 bases; unmatched bases: 6. Germline CDR1 is SGHRS and CDR2 is YFSETQ. The CDR3 runs 16 residues. CDR3 amino acids: CASSYGLAGLYNEQFF. CDR3 nucleotides: TGCGCCAGCAGCTACGGACTAGCGGGTCTTTACAATGAGCAGTTCTTC.

The chain carries TRBV7-3 and TRBJ2-5, with 11 nucleotides matching TRBD2. Germline V lookup: CDR1 SGHTA, CDR2 FQGTGA. Losses at the gene ends were 4 bases for V and 7 bases for J; bases not matched to a gene: 11. CDR3 size: 16 residues. The CDR3 reads CASSWAGTSGPGTQYF. In DNA, the CDR3 is TGTGCCAGCAGCTGGGCGGGGACTAGCGGTCCGGGGACCCAGTACTTC.

This clone has just one count. The V call is TRBV30, the J call TRBJ2-7; a possible D gene is TRBD2 (6 bases). The germline gives CDR1 GTSNPN, CDR2 SVGIG (reference sequence). There are 13 residues in the CDR3. V lost 3 bases to trimming and J lost 3 bases, with 12 bases between them. CDR3 sequence reads: CAWRPRDFYEQYF. The CDR3 DNA follows: TGTGCCTGGAGGCCCCGGGACTTCTACGAGCAGTACTTC. Drawing the rest from reference TRBV30 and TRBJ2-7, the complete variable domain is SQTIHQWPATLVQPVGSPLSLECTVEGTSNPNLYWYRQAAGRGLQLLFYSVGIGQISSEVPQNLSASRPQDRQFILSSKKLLLSDSGFYLCAWRPRDFYEQYFGPGTRLTVT.

The CDR3 region has the DNA TGTGCCAGCAGCTTATACCGGGGAGGGAACAATGAGCAGTTCTTC. Its translation is CASSLYRGGNNEQFF. The V gene is TRBV7-9, the J gene TRBJ2-1; 7 bases match TRBD2. In germline, CDR1 is SEHNR, CDR2 FQNEAQ (reference sequence). The CDR3 is 15 amino acids. V shed 2 bases, J shed 5 bases, and the junction held 6 bases outside the gene matches.

The J gene is TRBJ2-7, the V gene TRBV7-2; weak D call: TRBD1 (7 bases). Germline CDR1 SGHTA, CDR2 FQGNSA. Trimming took off 1 base at V and 3 bases at J, with 13 bases between the two ends. This CDR3 is built from 15 residues. As DNA, the CDR3 is TGTGCCAGCAGCTTAGGCGGGACAGTAGACTACGAGCAGTACTTC. It encodes CASSLGGTVDYEQYF.

This sequence joins TRBV3-1 (or the pseudogene TRBV3-2) and TRBJ1-6; D not resolved. Germline V gives CDR1 LGHDT, CDR2 YNNKEL (reference sequence). The CDR3 consists of 15 residues. V shed 4 bases and J shed 4 bases, with 11 bases lying between them. The CDR3: CASSPQAGYNSPLHF. CDR3 sequence (DNA): TGTGCCAGCAGCCCGCAGGCAGGTTATAATTCACCCCTCCACTTT.

The chain combines TRBV5-1 with TRBJ2-7, with 9 bases identical to TRBD1. CDR3 size: 14 residues. V lost 5 bases, J lost 3 bases, and 6 bases stayed unmatched. Germline V gene sequence: CDR1 SGHRS, CDR2 YFSETQ. CDR3: CASSKGQGNYEQYF. The CDR3 DNA sequence: TGCGCCAGCAGTAAAGGACAGGGGAACTACGAGCAGTACTTC.

The chain is built from TRBV19 and TRBJ2-4; TRBD1 agrees at 8 bases. The trim removed 7 bases at V and 1 base at J, leaving 18 bases unmatched. The CDR3 extends over 19 amino acids. The germline V gene encodes CDR1 LNHDA and CDR2 SQIVND (reference sequence). The CDR3 reads CASTPRRDRFGLAKNIQYF. CDR3 nucleotide sequence: TGTGCCAGTACCCCTAGACGGGACAGGTTTGGTTTGGCCAAAAACATTCAGTACTTC.

This chain links TRBV6-5 with TRBJ1-5; possible D gene TRBD1, 5 bases. The CDR3 runs 13 residues. The ends were cut back, 10 bases at V and 4 bases at J, with 14 bases in the middle. Germline values: CDR1 MNHEY, CDR2 SVGAGI. DNA of the CDR3: TGTGCCATCTCAGGGATGGGAAATCAGCCCCAGCATTTT. Its translation is CAISGMGNQPQHF.

The V call is TRBV6-5, the J call TRBJ1-1, with TRBD1 matching over 9 bases. This CDR3 comprises 13 residues. V trimming: 7 bases; J trimming: 6 bases; junction bases outside the gene matches: 6. Germline CDR1 MNHEY, CDR2 SVGAGI. Here the CDR3 reads CASNPQGAPEAFF. For the CDR3, the DNA is TGTGCCAGCAACCCACAGGGGGCTCCTGAAGCTTTCTTT.

The genes are TRBV18 and TRBJ1-5; D possibly corresponds to TRBD1 (5 bases). CDR1 and CDR2 from the germline V gene are KGHSH and LQKENI. Trimming removed 3 bases from V and 7 bases from J, with 10 bases in between. The CDR3 contains 13 residues. CDR3 loop: CASSPAGNQPQHF. Written as DNA, the CDR3 is TGTGCCAGCTCACCGGCAGGGAACCAGCCCCAGCATTTT.